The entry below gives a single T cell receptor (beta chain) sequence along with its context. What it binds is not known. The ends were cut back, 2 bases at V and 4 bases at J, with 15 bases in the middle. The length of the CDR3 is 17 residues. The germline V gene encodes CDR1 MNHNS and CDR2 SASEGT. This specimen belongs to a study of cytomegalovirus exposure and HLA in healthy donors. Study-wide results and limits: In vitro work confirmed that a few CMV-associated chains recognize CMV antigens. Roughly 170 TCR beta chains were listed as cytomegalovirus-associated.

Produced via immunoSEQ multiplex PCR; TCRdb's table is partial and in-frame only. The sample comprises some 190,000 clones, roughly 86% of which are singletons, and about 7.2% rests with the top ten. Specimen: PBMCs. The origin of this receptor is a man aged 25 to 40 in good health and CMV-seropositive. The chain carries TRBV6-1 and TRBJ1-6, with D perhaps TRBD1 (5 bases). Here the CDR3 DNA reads TGTGCCAGCAGTGAACCAGGGCAGACCCTTTATAATTCACCCCTCCACTTT. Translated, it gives CASSEPGQTLYNSPLHF.